The clone carrying this T cell receptor beta chain appeared a few times. Its specificity is unknown. The data were obtained in a study of radiation and T cells in renal cell carcinoma. Here immunoSEQ multiplex PCR was the method, and the copy in TCRdb shows in-frame clones only, minus some. The data hold 70,000 to 80,000 clones, with approximately 86% observed a single time. The germline V and J ends were trimmed by 4 bases and 1 base, with 19 bases remaining between them. Germline V CDR1 and CDR2: MRHNA, SNTAGT. The CDR3 is made up of 17 amino acids. This sample's time point: blood 2 weeks post-SBRT. The treatment is: 15 Gy SBRT to primary tumor, nephrectomy 4 weeks later. After SBRT, blood was collected at 2 and 4 weeks, plus baseline. Clear cell pathology was present in this patient's renal cell carcinoma. Study-level results: In blood, top tumor clones expanded by 2 weeks, shrinking by 4. Pretreatment tumor biopsies were lacking, so baseline clonotypes are unknown.

This clonotype was sampled from a woman aged 50 to 60 with renal cell carcinoma. The J gene is TRBJ1-1, the V gene TRBV6-4; a possible D gene is TRBD1 (5 bases). The source was blood, collected from a patient whose treatment included radiotherapy and nephrectomy. The CDR3 region is CASSVYSDTHPNTEAFF. The CDR3 region has the DNA TGTGCCAGCAGTGTTTACTCGGACACACATCCGAACACTGAAGCTTTCTTT.